Each of the 9 T cell receptor beta chains below was sequenced from the same sample in a study of T-cell reconstitution after alpha-beta-depleted transplantation in children. For TCRbeta, the library was prepared with unique molecular identifiers. Using its own MiXCR run on the PCR reads, TCRdb lists one record per CDR3 protein. Here the sample spans under 350,000 distinct CDR3 sequences, around 9.6% being singletons. Here the sequenced sample was PBMCs from the stem cell graft donor, taken from the stem cell graft. These receptors were taken from a human donor who donated a stem cell graft to a child with SCID.

This clonotype occurred a few times. The chain combines TRBV6-2 or TRBV6-3 with TRBJ1-1; D ambiguous. This CDR3 comprises 14 residues. Trimming removed 2 bases from V and 5 bases from J, with 12 bases in between. In germline, CDR1 is MNHEY, CDR2 SVGEGT. CDR3 loop: CASSYPTGRTEAFF. The DNA for the CDR3 is TGTGCCAGCAGTTACCCAACGGGAAGGACTGAAGCTTTCTTT.

The rearrangement joins TRBV7-2 to TRBJ2-3, with 9 nucleotides matching TRBD1. The V and J ends lost 5 bases and 3 bases, in that order; junction bases with no gene match: 3. The CDR3 totals 14 residues. Germline V gene data show CDR1 as SGHTA and CDR2 as FQGNSA. The CDR3: CASSTGQGTDTQYF. Written as DNA, the CDR3 is TGTGCCAGCAGCACGGGACAGGGAACAGATACGCAGTATTTT.

This clonotype was detected many times. This sequence joins TRBV9 and TRBJ2-7; the match to TRBD2 covers 9 bases. V was clipped by 4 bases and J by 3 bases; unmatched bases: 11. CDR3 length equals 16 residues. Germline CDR1 is SGDLS and CDR2 is YYNGEE. The CDR3 region has the DNA TGTGCCAGCAGCTCTCTCGGGACAGCGGGAGGCTACGAGCAGTACTTC. Translating gives CASSSLGTAGGYEQYF. Based on the CDR3 plus reference TRBV9 and TRBJ2-7, the full variable domain is DSGVTQTPKHLITATGQRVTLRCSPRSGDLSVYWYQQSLDQGLQFLIQYYNGEERAKGNILERFSAQQFPDLHSELNLSSLELGDSALYFCASSSLGTAGGYEQYFGPGTRLTVT.

The chain is built from TRBV20-1 and TRBJ1-2; no definite D call. From germline, CDR1 is DFQATT and CDR2 SNEGSKA (reference sequence). The CDR3 is 11 residues long. Trimming removed 6 bases from V and 5 bases from J, with 10 bases in between. The CDR3 DNA is TGCAGTGCCGTCCCTCTGTATGGCTACACCTTC. This codes for CSAVPLYGYTF.

This clonotype has a count of ten or more. The V and J genes are TRBV5-1 and TRBJ2-1; 12 bases align to TRBD2. Per germline, CDR1 SGHRS and CDR2 YFSETQ. Trimming at V came to 0 bases and at J to 6 bases, leaving 4 bases not matched to a gene. This CDR3 has 16 amino acids. DNA of the CDR3: TGCGCCAGCAGCTTGGAACTAGCGGGGGGTTCCAATGAGCAGTTCTTC. It encodes CASSLELAGGSNEQFF.

The chain couples TRBV7-6 to TRBJ2-1, with TRBD1 as a possible D gene (6 bases). The ends were cut back, 2 bases at V and 9 bases at J, with 14 bases in the middle. There are 14 residues in the CDR3. Germline V gives CDR1 SGHVS, CDR2 FNYEAQ. In nucleotides, the CDR3 is TGTGCCAGCAGCTTAAACAGGGCAGGGCCTGAGCAGTTCTTC. Encoded protein: CASSLNRAGPEQFF.

There are many counts of this clonotype. The V gene is TRBV2, the J gene TRBJ1-1, with TRBD1 matching over 9 bases. The CDR3 has 13 residues. With V trimmed by 10 bases and J by 4 bases, 7 bases remained unmatched. Looked up from germline, CDR1 is SNHLY and CDR2 is FYNNEI. The CDR3 loop reads CATEGQGTTEAFF. The CDR3 DNA reads TGTGCCACCGAGGGACAGGGAACCACTGAAGCTTTCTTT.

This clonotype has only a few counts. J is TRBJ1-2 and V is TRBV12-3 or TRBV12-4; D call uncertain. With 3 bases removed from V and 4 bases from J, the gap between germline ends came to 6 bases. The CDR3 contains 12 residues. For the CDR3, the DNA is TGTGCCAGCAGTTTTGGACTCTATGGCTACACCTTC. This translates into CASSFGLYGYTF.

J is TRBJ2-5 and V is TRBV5-1, with 11 bases fitting TRBD2. Trimming cost V 4 bases and J 1 base; bases outside gene matches: 3. The CDR3 sequence is 15 residues long. Germline CDR1 and CDR2: SGHRS and YFSETQ. CDR3 in amino acids: CASSDGTSGQETQYF. The CDR3 nucleotides read TGCGCCAGCAGCGACGGGACTAGCGGCCAAGAGACCCAGTACTTC.